This T cell receptor (beta chain) was identified in a study of shared clonotypes between healthy human individuals. Each sorted subset replicate got 200 ng genomic DNA, 30,000 or so genomes. The table came from immunoSEQ multiplex PCR; TCRdb's copy has only in-frame clones and leaves some out. The sample lists 2.5 million or so clones; around nine tenths were seen once. Among the donors, all were Caucasian adults who lived in Nashville, Tennessee. The sequence was collected from a man between 18 and 35 years old in good health. Sequenced sample: naive CD4+ T cells sorted from blood. Subset: CD45RA+ positively selected.

The DNA of the CDR3 is TGCGCCAGCAGCTTTGGACCTACGGGACAGGCGACCAACCGCTATGGCTACACCTTC. This translates into CASSFGPTGQATNRYGYTF. The chain carries TRBV5-1 and TRBJ1-2; 8 bases are shared with TRBD1. V lost 2 bases, J lost 4 bases, and 19 bases stayed unmatched. This CDR3 comprises 19 residues. Germline V gene lookup returns CDR1 SGHRS and CDR2 YFSETQ.